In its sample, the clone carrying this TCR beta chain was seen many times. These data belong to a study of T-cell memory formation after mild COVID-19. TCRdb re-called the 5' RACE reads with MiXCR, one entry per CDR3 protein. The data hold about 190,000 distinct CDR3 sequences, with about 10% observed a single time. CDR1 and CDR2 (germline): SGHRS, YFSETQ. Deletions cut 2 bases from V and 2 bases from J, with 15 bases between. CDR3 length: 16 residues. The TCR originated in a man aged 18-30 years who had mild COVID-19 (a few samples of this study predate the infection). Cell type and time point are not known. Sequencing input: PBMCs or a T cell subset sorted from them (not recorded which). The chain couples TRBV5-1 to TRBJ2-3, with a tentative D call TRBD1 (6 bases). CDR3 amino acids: CASSLYDRYSTDTQYF. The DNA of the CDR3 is TGCGCCAGCAGCTTATACGACAGGTACTCCACAGATACGCAGTATTTT.